The entry below describes one TCR beta chain. Its antigen remains unknown. CDR1 is SGDLS and CDR2 is YYNGEE in the germline V gene. V lost 0 bases to trimming and J lost 6 bases, with 12 bases between them. This CDR3 is 15 amino acids long. The sample comes from a study of cytomegalovirus exposure and HLA in healthy donors. Amplification used 60 Vbeta primers and 13 Jbeta primers. Data came from immunoSEQ multiplex PCR; TCRdb stores just in-frame clones and leaves some out. The sample table includes fewer than 85,000 clones. Study outcomes and limitations: Several of the most significant clusters were apparently associated with common viral pathogens in a later analysis. Many donors carried some public TCRs, although rarity characterized most TCR sequences. Relative to the roughly 690-donor mean, N-insertions were reportedly fewer in an Asian-associated ancestry cluster in a later analysis.

The TCR sequence derives from a female donor in good health and CMV-seropositive. What was sequenced was PBMCs. The chain links TRBV9 to TRBJ2-2; unclear D gene. The CDR3: CASSVGVLTAGELFF. Written as DNA, the CDR3 is TGTGCCAGCAGCGTAGGAGTTTTGACTGCCGGGGAGCTGTTTTTT.